A single sample gave rise to the 17 T cell receptor beta chains below, sequenced in a study of OX40 agonist ivuxolimab in advanced cancers. TCRdb's copy holds only in-frame clones and misses some; the assay was immunoSEQ multiplex PCR. The table shows under 70,000 clones, with 80% to 85% occurring only once. The sequencing used CD4+ or CD8+ T cells sorted from blood, collected in a trial of the OX40 agonist ivuxolimab. These receptors were collected from an adult with an advanced solid tumor such as melanoma, head and neck, liver or kidney cancer.

This clone was observed a few times. The CDR3 sequence is CASSADRAFNEQFF. CDR3 nucleotides: TGTGCCAGCAGTGCGGACAGGGCTTTCAATGAGCAGTTCTTC. This chain connects TRBV6-1 to TRBJ2-1, with TRBD1 matching 8 bases. With 4 bases clipped from V and 6 bases from J, the junction kept 5 bases outside the gene matches. The length of the CDR3 is 14 residues. Germline-derived CDR1 and CDR2 are MNHNS and SASEGT.

This clone has only a few counts. The genes are TRBV7-6 and TRBJ2-6; no reliable D call. V lost 5 bases, J lost 4 bases, and 12 bases lay in between. This CDR3 has 15 residues. CDR1 SGHVS and CDR2 FNYEAQ come from the germline V gene. The CDR3 spells CASSQAKLGANVLTF. As DNA, the CDR3 is TGTGCCAGCAGCCAGGCGAAGCTAGGGGCCAACGTCCTGACTTTC.

The table lists this clone with a count of one. The chain joins TRBV28 to TRBJ1-1; 12 nucleotides align to TRBD1. With V trimmed by 5 bases and J by 0 bases, 7 bases remained unmatched. The CDR3 is made up of 17 amino acids. CDR1 is MDHEN and CDR2 is SYDVKM in the germline V gene. The DNA for the CDR3 is TGTGCCAGCAGTGGGGACAGGGGGCGAAATGTGAACACTGAAGCTTTCTTT. Translated: CASSGDRGRNVNTEAFF.

The chain links TRBV5-6 to TRBJ2-5, with a weak D call TRBD2 (5 bases). There are 15 residues in the CDR3. Trimming took off 4 bases at V and 2 bases at J, with 15 bases between the two ends. The germline gives CDR1 SGHDT, CDR2 YYEEEE. In nucleotides, the CDR3 is TGTGCCAGCAGCGCAGGCGTCTGGAGGCAAGAGACCCAGTACTTC. It yields the protein CASSAGVWRQETQYF.

In its sample, this clone was seen once. The V call is TRBV15, the J call TRBJ2-1; 8 bases map to TRBD2. CDR3 length: 16 amino acids. The V gene end was trimmed by 5 bases and the J gene end by 2 bases; junction bases not matched to a gene: 8. Per germline, CDR1 LNHNV and CDR2 YYDKDF (reference sequence). The CDR3 reads CATSPHGGAAYNEQFF. The CDR3 DNA follows: TGTGCCACCAGCCCCCACGGGGGGGCGGCCTACAATGAGCAGTTCTTC.

This clone occurred once. This sequence joins TRBV5-6 and TRBJ2-1; a possible D gene is TRBD1 (6 bases). This CDR3 is 14 amino acids long. Germline CDR1 is SGHDT and CDR2 is YYEEEE. Between the trimmed V and J ends, which lost 2 bases and 9 bases, there was a span of 15 bases. CDR3 loop: CASSFLEGVGEQFF. CDR3 bases: TGTGCCAGCAGCTTTTTAGAGGGGGTGGGTGAGCAGTTCTTC.

The chain recombines TRBV7-6 with TRBJ2-7, with D hard to call. Germline assignment: CDR1 SGHVS and CDR2 FNYEAQ. The CDR3 is 18 residues long. The V end was cut by 4 bases, the J end by 2 bases, with 24 bases between. CDR3: CASSSPPRVGRYTYEQYF. CDR3 coding DNA: TGTGCCAGCAGCTCACCTCCCCGGGTGGGCAGATACACCTACGAGCAGTACTTC.

The genes are TRBV6-6 and TRBJ2-3, with D uncertain. The CDR3 consists of 14 residues. V dropped 0 bases and J dropped 6 bases, with 10 bases sitting between them. The germline gives CDR1 MNHNY, CDR2 SVGAGI (reference sequence). This CDR3 is CASSYSLLQDTQYF. CDR3 nucleotides: TGTGCCAGCAGTTACTCTTTGTTACAGGATACGCAGTATTTT.

The rearrangement joins TRBV7-2 to TRBJ1-4; D remains ambiguous. Germline V lookup: CDR1 SGHTA, CDR2 FQGNSA. The CDR3 contains 16 residues. Trimming pared 5 bases from V and 3 bases from J, leaving 16 bases between. CDR3 bases: TGTGCCAGCAGCCCTGAACCTATTGGGGCTAATGAAAAACTGTTTTTT. It encodes CASSPEPIGANEKLFF.

V and J are TRBV5-1 and TRBJ2-2; 7 bases line up with TRBD1. This CDR3 comprises 17 residues. CDR1 SGHRS and CDR2 YFSETQ come from the germline V gene. V was clipped by 4 bases and J by 0 bases; unmatched bases: 9. The CDR3 nucleotides read TGCGCCAGCAGCCCCCGGGAAGGGGGCCCGAACACCGGGGAGCTGTTTTTT. This translates into CASSPREGGPNTGELFF. The full variable domain, rest sourced from reference TRBV5-1 and TRBJ2-2, is KAGVTQTPRYLIKTRGQQVTLSCSPISGHRSVSWYQQTPGQGLQFLFEYFSETQRNKGNFPGRFSGRQFSNSRSEMNVSTLELGDSALYLCASSPREGGPNTGELFFGEGSRLTVL.

The chain is built from TRBV5-8 and TRBJ1-2; D gene uncertain. Germline values: CDR1 SGHTS, CDR2 YDEGEE. The ends were cut back, 1 base at V and 1 base at J, with 8 bases in the middle. This CDR3 has 14 amino acids. CDR3 nucleotides: TGTGCCAGCAGCTTGACGGGGATTAACTATGGCTACACCTTC. Its protein is CASSLTGINYGYTF.

The DNA of the CDR3 is TGTGCCAGCAGGGTACCCGGGACAGGGGCCTACGAGCAGTACTTC. Translating it yields CASRVPGTGAYEQYF. The chain recombines TRBV28 with TRBJ2-7, with TRBD1 identical over 10 bases. Germline CDR1 reads MDHEN; CDR2 reads SYDVKM. Germline trimming cut 6 bases from V and 2 bases from J; bases unmatched to any gene: 7. This CDR3 comprises 15 residues.

The DNA for the CDR3 is TGCGCCAGCAGTCACGTGCACACTGAGTATGGCTACACCTTC. Its translation is CASSHVHTEYGYTF. This chain connects TRBV10-2 to TRBJ1-2; D gene ambiguous. Trimming shortened V by 5 bases and J by 5 bases, and 15 bases separated the two germline ends. Germline CDR1 WSHSY, CDR2 SAAADI. The CDR3 sequence is 14 residues long.

This chain connects TRBV5-5 to TRBJ2-1, with no clear D. CDR3 size: 13 residues. Trimming shortened V by 2 bases and J by 6 bases, and 9 bases separated the two germline ends. CDR1 is SGHKS and CDR2 is YYEKEE in the germline V gene (reference sequence). In DNA, the CDR3 is TGTGCCAGCAGCTTAGATATTCTCAATGAGCAGTTCTTC. It specifies CASSLDILNEQFF. Complete variable domain (other parts from reference TRBV5-5 and TRBJ2-1): DAGVTQSPTHLIKTRGQQVTLRCSPISGHKSVSWYQQVLGQGPQFIFQYYEKEERGRGNFPDRFSARQFPNYSSELNVNALLLGDSALYLCASSLDILNEQFFGPGTRLTVL.

The chain links TRBV6-6 to TRBJ2-7; 11 bases agree with TRBD2. V shed 6 bases, J shed 3 bases, and the junction held 7 bases outside the gene matches. Germline V gene data show CDR1 as MNHNY and CDR2 as SVGAGI (reference sequence). This CDR3 is 15 amino acids long. The CDR3 DNA follows: TGTGCCAGCAGAACCCTAGCGGGGGGTCTCTACGAGCAGTACTTC. As protein: CASRTLAGGLYEQYF.

This rearrangement joins TRBV7-9 to TRBJ1-2; D may be TRBD1 (5 bases). CDR3 size: 13 residues. Per germline, CDR1 SEHNR and CDR2 FQNEAQ (reference sequence). With 1 base removed from V and 8 bases from J, the gap between germline ends came to 11 bases. The CDR3 nucleotides are TGTGCCAGCAGCTTAGGGGGGGATCCAGGCTACACCTTC. This codes for CASSLGGDPGYTF. Variable domain in full (rest from reference TRBV7-9 and TRBJ1-2): DTGVSQNPRHKITKRGQNVTFRCDPISEHNRLYWYRQTLGQGPEFLTYFQNEAQLEKSRLLSDRFSAERPKGSFSTLEIQRTEQGDSAMYLCASSLGGDPGYTFGSGTRLTVV.

V gene TRBV15 combines with J gene TRBJ2-7, with a possible D match to TRBD2 (7 bases). V was shortened by 0 bases and J by 3 bases, with 15 bases between the two germline ends. In germline, CDR1 is LNHNV, CDR2 YYDKDF (reference sequence). This CDR3 has 16 amino acids. CDR3 DNA sequence: TGTGCCACCAGCAGAGATCTCGGGGGGCGAGTCTACGAGCAGTACTTC. Its translation is CATSRDLGGRVYEQYF.